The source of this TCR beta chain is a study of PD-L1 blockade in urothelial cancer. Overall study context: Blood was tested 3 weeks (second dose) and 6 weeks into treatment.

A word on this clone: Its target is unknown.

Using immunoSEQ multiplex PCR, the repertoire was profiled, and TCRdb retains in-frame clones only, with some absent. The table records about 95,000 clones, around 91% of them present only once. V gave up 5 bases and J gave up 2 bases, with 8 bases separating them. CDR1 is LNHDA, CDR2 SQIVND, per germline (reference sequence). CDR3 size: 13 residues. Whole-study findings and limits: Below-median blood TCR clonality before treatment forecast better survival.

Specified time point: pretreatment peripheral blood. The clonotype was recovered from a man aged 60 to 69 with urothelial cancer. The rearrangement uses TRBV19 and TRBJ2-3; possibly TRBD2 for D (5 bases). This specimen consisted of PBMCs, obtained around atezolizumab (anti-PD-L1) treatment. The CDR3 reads CASSPGITDTQYF. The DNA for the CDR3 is TGTGCCAGTAGTCCCGGGATCACAGATACGCAGTATTTT.